The 10 T cell receptor beta chains below all came from one sample that was sequenced in a study of cytomegalovirus exposure and HLA in healthy donors. 13 Jbeta primers and 60 Vbeta primers were used for the PCR. TCRdb's copy holds only in-frame clones and misses some; the assay was immunoSEQ multiplex PCR. The data contain 74,000 or so clones, roughly 79% of them singletons. Sequenced material: PBMCs. The receptors here all came from a woman aged 40 to 49 in good health and CMV-seropositive.

The J gene is TRBJ1-3, the V gene TRBV2; the D gene is possibly TRBD1 (5 bases). This CDR3 is built from 16 residues. Germline V gene lookup returns CDR1 SNHLY and CDR2 FYNNEI. Trimming stripped 1 base from V and 3 bases from J, with 13 bases between. The CDR3 loop is CASSEGTGLGGNTIYF. For the CDR3, the DNA is TGTGCCAGCAGTGAAGGAACAGGTTTGGGTGGAAACACCATATATTTT. Full variable domain (remainder filled in from reference TRBV2 and TRBJ1-3): EPEVTQTPSHQVTQMGQEVILRCVPISNHLYFYWYRQILGQKVEFLVSFYNNEISEKSEIFDDQFSVERPDGSNFTLKIRSTKLEDSAMYFCASSEGTGLGGNTIYFGEGSWLTVV.

This chain uses TRBV28 with TRBJ1-3, with 8 bases fitting TRBD1. The germline gives CDR1 MDHEN, CDR2 SYDVKM. The CDR3 totals 16 residues. The V segment lost 1 base and the J segment 4 bases; nucleotides outside the gene matches: 6. CDR3 loop: CASSLLTGEAGNTIYF. The DNA for the CDR3 is TGTGCCAGCAGTTTATTGACAGGGGAGGCCGGAAACACCATATATTTT.

The V and J genes are TRBV6-6 and TRBJ1-2; 7 nucleotides align to TRBD1. There are 15 residues in the CDR3. The germline V gene encodes CDR1 MNHNY and CDR2 SVGAGI (reference sequence). The ends lost 5 bases at V and 1 base at J; junction bases unmatched: 7. Here the CDR3 DNA reads TGTGCCAGCAGTCCCAACAGGGGACTTAACTATGGCTACACCTTC. Translated: CASSPNRGLNYGYTF.

J is TRBJ1-2 and V is TRBV5-4; 9 positions agree with TRBD1. CDR3 length equals 14 residues. With V trimmed by 4 bases and J by 6 bases, 7 bases remained unmatched. Per the germline V gene, CDR1 is SGHNT and CDR2 is YYREEE (reference sequence). The CDR3 nucleotides read TGTGCCAGCAGCCACACAGGGGGCAAGGATGGCTACACCTTC. It is translated as CASSHTGGKDGYTF.

This rearrangement joins TRBV11-3 to TRBJ1-1, with D possibly matching TRBD1 (6 bases). Germline V gene lookup returns CDR1 SGHNT and CDR2 YENEEA. CDR3 size: 14 residues. The ends were cut back, 2 bases at V and 7 bases at J, with 14 bases in the middle. Written as DNA, the CDR3 is TGTGCCAGCAGCTTATCCGGGCAGGGGCGTGAAGCTTTCTTT. It yields the protein CASSLSGQGREAFF.

The genes are TRBV29-1 and TRBJ1-1; no reliable D call. There are 14 residues in the CDR3. CDR1 is SQVTM, CDR2 ANQGSEA, per germline. V lost 3 bases and J lost 3, with 14 bases in between. The CDR3 reads CSVDGLPGDTEAFF. The CDR3 DNA is TGCAGCGTTGACGGACTTCCCGGGGACACTGAAGCTTTCTTT. Combining the CDR3 with reference TRBV29-1 and TRBJ1-1 gives the whole variable domain SAVISQKPSRDICQRGTSLTIQCQVDSQVTMMFWYRQQPGQSLTLIATANQGSEATYESGFVIDKFPISRPNLTFSTLTVSNMSPEDSSIYLCSVDGLPGDTEAFFGQGTRLTVV.

This chain links TRBV6-5 with TRBJ1-3; D gene ambiguous. This CDR3 comprises 13 residues. In germline, CDR1 is MNHEY, CDR2 SVGAGI. V lost 11 bases, J lost 0 bases, and 11 bases lay in between. The CDR3 nucleotides are TGTGCCGCCCGCCCGGGCTCTGGAAACACCATATATTTT. This codes for CAARPGSGNTIYF.

V usage is TRBV7-2 and J usage is TRBJ2-1; D unclear. Germline-derived CDR1 and CDR2 are SGHTA and FQGNSA. The CDR3 is made up of 13 amino acids. The V gene lost 2 bases and the J gene lost 6 bases, with 8 bases spanning the gap. CDR3 bases: TGTGCCAGCAGCTTATCTGTATCCAATGAGCAGTTCTTC. Residues: CASSLSVSNEQFF.

V and J are TRBV5-1 and TRBJ2-3; TRBD2 matches at 9 bases. Germline V gene lookup returns CDR1 SGHRS and CDR2 YFSETQ. The CDR3 is 18 residues long. The V segment lost 1 base and the J segment 2 bases; nucleotides outside the gene matches: 11. CDR3 nucleotides: TGCGCCAGCAGCTTGTTCGAAGCGGGGGGAATACTCACAGATACGCAGTATTTT. As protein: CASSLFEAGGILTDTQYF.

CDR3 loop: CASSWRRTPEDTQYF. The DNA of the CDR3 is TGTGCCAGCAGCTGGAGGAGGACCCCCGAAGATACGCAGTATTTT. The rearrangement uses TRBV5-6 and TRBJ2-3; a weak D match, TRBD2 (5 bases). CDR1 and CDR2 (germline): SGHDT, YYEEEE. The CDR3 sequence is 15 residues long. V lost 3 bases to trimming and J lost 5 bases, with 16 bases between them.